The present TCR beta chain was sequenced within a study of blood T cells in healthy people across ages. The CDR3 totals 13 residues. CDR1 is DFQATT, CDR2 SNEGSKA, per germline (reference sequence). Trimming left V 5 bases short and J 1 base short, with 11 bases between. Study findings and constraints: Per million T cells, TCR beta diversity dropped roughly linearly as age increased.

Donors ranged from roughly 6 to 100 years old and were healthy Caucasians in Russia. PCR was performed a second time for about 6 to 12 cycles using a sample-barcoded 5' primer and a J-beta primer mix. A 12-random-nucleotide template-switch adaptor tagged each cDNA molecule. Each CDR3 protein is one row after TCRdb ran MiXCR on the 5' RACE reads. The data hold about 1,800,000 distinct CDR3 sequences, with over 25% observed a single time. In its sample, this clonotype was seen a few times. Its antigen remains unknown. The source of this sequence is a woman aged 30 to 39 in good health. V is TRBV20-1 and J is TRBJ2-5, with D perhaps matching TRBD2 (6 bases). Sequencing input: blood. CDR3 amino acids: CSAELAVQETQYF. In DNA form, the CDR3 reads TGCAGTGCTGAATTAGCGGTCCAAGAGACCCAGTACTTC.